The present T cell receptor (beta chain) was sequenced within a study of regulatory T cells in long-lasting Graves disease. TCR beta libraries were built with iRepertoire HTBI primers and Arm-PCR of CDR3 regions. TCRdb passed the multiplex PCR reads through MiXCR, listing each CDR3 protein once. The data show 390,000 or so distinct CDR3 sequences, about an eighth seen once. The time point is: newly diagnosed GD, antithyroid drugs for less than 3 months. RNA from PBMCs was the source of the TCR library. This clonotype was counted ten times or more. The CDR3 has 15 residues. In germline, CDR1 is DFQATT, CDR2 SNEGSKA (reference sequence). V lost 2 bases and J lost 0; bases outside the gene matches: 4. Another study also made use of these data, one on T cells in Graves' hyperthyroidism and ophthalmopathy.

This receptor was obtained from a woman younger than 35 with Graves disease. This chain uses TRBV20-1 with TRBJ1-1; 9 nucleotides agree with TRBD1. This specimen was peripheral blood mononuclear cells (PBMCs), taken at new diagnosis, from a patient treated with antithyroid drugs. The CDR3 spells CSARYTGGLNTEAFF. Written as DNA, the CDR3 is TGCAGTGCTAGATATACAGGGGGCCTGAACACTGAAGCTTTCTTT.